A single sample is the source of the 21 T cell receptor beta chains below, sequenced in a study of blood T cell repertoires in COVID-19. Clones were sequenced by immunoSEQ multiplex PCR, and TCRdb holds only the in-frame ones, with some missing. The sample holds about 230,000 clones, roughly 84% seen once. Sequencing was performed on peripheral blood. These receptors were obtained from a middle-aged man with acute or convalescent COVID-19.

This clone was recorded only once. The V call is TRBV7-9, the J call TRBJ1-1, with 8 bases that match TRBD1. CDR1 and CDR2 from the germline V gene are SEHNR and FQNEAQ (reference sequence). The CDR3 covers 14 residues. V dropped 4 bases and J dropped 7; count of bases not matched to a gene: 8. Here the CDR3 reads CASSSDRGGYEAFF. The CDR3 DNA reads as TGTGCCAGCAGCTCAGACAGGGGCGGATATGAAGCTTTCTTT.

This chain uses TRBV9 with TRBJ2-3, with TRBD1 identical over 8 bases. V lost 0 bases to trimming and J lost 0 bases; unmatched junction nucleotides: 12. This CDR3 has 19 residues. The germline CDR1 and CDR2 sequences are SGDLS and YYNGEE. The CDR3 loop is CASSVDGADRGRSTDTQYF. As DNA, the CDR3 is TGTGCCAGCAGCGTAGATGGGGCAGACAGGGGACGTAGCACAGATACGCAGTATTTT.

In this sample, this clone turned up once. The chain has TRBV19 and TRBJ2-4; weak D call: TRBD1 (5 bases). Trimming stripped 3 bases from V and 1 base from J, with 10 bases between. The CDR3 spans 15 residues. Germline V gene lookup returns CDR1 LNHDA and CDR2 SQIVND (reference sequence). Here the CDR3 DNA reads TGTGCCAGTAGTATCCCAGGGTTCGCCAAAAACATTCAGTACTTC. Translated: CASSIPGFAKNIQYF.

This chain uses TRBV2 with TRBJ2-2, with TRBD1 identical over 10 bases. Trimming cost V 6 bases and J 5 bases; bases outside gene matches: 6. The CDR3 is made up of 15 amino acids. Germline lookup yields CDR1 SNHLY and CDR2 FYNNEI. The CDR3 bases are TGTGCCAGCAGGGAGGGACAGGGGAGGACCGGGGAGCTGTTTTTT. Protein product: CASREGQGRTGELFF.

This clone is a singleton in its sample. This chain uses TRBV6-1 with TRBJ1-2, with 11 bases matching TRBD1. There are 16 residues in the CDR3. After removal of 2 bases from V and 4 bases from J, the junction contained 6 bases not matched to a gene. Germline CDR1 is MNHNS and CDR2 is SASEGT. CDR3 residues: CASSERGQGAFYGYTF. The CDR3 DNA reads as TGTGCCAGCAGTGAACGCGGACAGGGGGCCTTCTATGGCTACACCTTC.

Worth noting for this clone: The junction shows a germline mismatch at one end, possibly a read error. This CDR3 is CASSLEVAGVRIF. The CDR3 DNA follows: TGTGCCAGCAGCTTAGAGGTAGCGGGGGTCCGGATCTTC. The genes are TRBV7-9 and TRBJ2-1; 9 bases agree with TRBD2. This CDR3 has 13 residues. The germline CDR1 and CDR2 sequences are SEHNR and FQNEAQ (reference sequence).

V usage is TRBV5-1 and J usage is TRBJ1-6, with D maybe TRBD1 (5 bases). CDR1 is SGHRS, CDR2 YFSETQ, per germline. CDR3 length equals 16 residues. V lost 3 bases and J lost 7, with 17 bases in between. CDR3 in DNA: TGCGCCAGCAGCTACCTGGGCGGGGGGAAGAATTCACCCCTCCACTTT. As protein: CASSYLGGGKNSPLHF. Full variable domain (remainder filled in from reference TRBV5-1 and TRBJ1-6): KAGVTQTPRYLIKTRGQQVTLSCSPISGHRSVSWYQQTPGQGLQFLFEYFSETQRNKGNFPGRFSGRQFSNSRSEMNVSTLELGDSALYLCASSYLGGGKNSPLHFGNGTRLTVT.

The V gene is TRBV5-1, the J gene TRBJ1-6; D remains unclear. V lost 0 bases and J lost 2, with 6 bases in between. The length of the CDR3 is 15 residues. Germline CDR1 SGHRS, CDR2 YFSETQ. CDR3 DNA: TGCGCCAGCAGCTTGGACGGTCCCTATAATTCACCCCTCCACTTT. It yields the protein CASSLDGPYNSPLHF.

This chain links TRBV12-3 or TRBV12-4 with TRBJ1-5, with TRBD1 matching over 10 bases. The length of the CDR3 is 13 residues. V lost 7 bases to trimming and J lost 7 bases; unmatched junction nucleotides: 4. In DNA, the CDR3 is TGTGCCAGCACCCAGACAGGGGGCCAGCCCCAGCATTTT. Protein: CASTQTGGQPQHF.

The chain carries TRBV6-5 and TRBJ1-2; D is ambiguous. CDR3 length equals 11 residues. V gave up 11 bases and J gave up 1 base, with 8 bases separating them. Germline V gene data show CDR1 as MNHEY and CDR2 as SVGAGI. The CDR3 region has the DNA TGTGCCGCCTCACTTAACTATGGCTACACCTTC. This gives the protein CAASLNYGYTF.

The chain carries TRBV6-6 and TRBJ1-4; maybe TRBD1 (5 bases). V lost 2 bases to trimming and J lost 8 bases, with 15 bases between them. Germline V lookup: CDR1 MNHNY, CDR2 SVGAGI (reference sequence). The length of the CDR3 is 15 residues. CDR3 nucleotides: TGTGCCAGCAGTTACGTGGGACCGGGGGGGGAAAAACTGTTTTTT. Its translation: CASSYVGPGGEKLFF.

J is TRBJ2-7 and V is TRBV7-2; possibly TRBD2 for D (5 bases). Trimming left V 4 bases short and J 2 bases short, with 12 bases between. The CDR3 is 14 residues long. The germline V gene encodes CDR1 SGHTA and CDR2 FQGNSA. The CDR3 region is CASSSSAGAYEQYF. As DNA, the CDR3 is TGTGCCAGCAGCTCCTCGGCCGGGGCCTACGAGCAGTACTTC.

The J gene is TRBJ2-7, the V gene TRBV9; D unclear. Germline CDR1 is SGDLS and CDR2 is YYNGEE. The V and J ends lost 3 bases and 1 base respectively, with 8 bases between them. This CDR3 has 13 residues. The CDR3 reads CASSDSMSYEQYF. For the CDR3, the DNA is TGTGCCAGCAGCGATAGCATGTCCTACGAGCAGTACTTC.

The genes are TRBV2 and TRBJ1-1; no clear D gene. CDR3 size: 12 residues. Germline values: CDR1 SNHLY, CDR2 FYNNEI. V lost 4 bases, J lost 3 bases, and 6 bases lay in between. CDR3 sequence reads: CASSVGDTEAFF. The CDR3, as DNA: TGTGCCAGCAGTGTCGGGGACACTGAAGCTTTCTTT. Variable domain in full (rest from reference TRBV2 and TRBJ1-1): EPEVTQTPSHQVTQMGQEVILRCVPISNHLYFYWYRQILGQKVEFLVSFYNNEISEKSEIFDDQFSVERPDGSNFTLKIRSTKLEDSAMYFCASSVGDTEAFFGQGTRLTVV.

The V and J genes are TRBV18 and TRBJ1-1, with 7 bases matching TRBD1. CDR3 length equals 14 residues. V was clipped by 3 bases and J by 8 bases; unmatched bases: 9. CDR1 and CDR2 (germline): KGHSH, LQKENI. The CDR3 region is CASSPFDRAAEAFF. CDR3 sequence (DNA): TGTGCCAGCTCACCCTTCGACAGGGCTGCGGAAGCTTTCTTT.

A few counts support this clone. The rearrangement uses TRBV7-9 and TRBJ1-1; D may be TRBD1 (5 bases). The length of the CDR3 is 12 residues. CDR1 SEHNR and CDR2 FQNEAQ come from the germline V gene (reference sequence). Between the trimmed V and J ends, which lost 3 bases and 10 bases, there was a span of 12 bases. The CDR3: CASSLPNQGAFF. CDR3 coding DNA: TGTGCCAGCAGCTTGCCGAACCAGGGAGCTTTCTTT.

The chain joins TRBV3-1 (or the pseudogene TRBV3-2) to TRBJ1-5; D gene ambiguous. Trimming took off 1 base at V and 6 bases at J, with 7 bases between the two ends. The CDR3 spans 13 residues. Germline V CDR1 and CDR2: LGHDT, YNNKEL (reference sequence). Written as DNA, the CDR3 is TGTGCCAGCAGCCAAGGACTAGGTCAGCCCCAGCATTTT. Its translation: CASSQGLGQPQHF.

This clone has only one observation. Other DNA sequences in the sample encode the same CDR3. The rearrangement links TRBV5-1 to TRBJ1-1; D is possibly TRBD1 (6 bases). The CDR3 loop spans 15 amino acids. Germline-derived CDR1 and CDR2 are SGHRS and YFSETQ. Trimming stripped 2 bases from V and 0 bases from J, with 11 bases between. CDR3 bases: TGCGCCAGCAGCTTAGAGGACAGCATGAACACTGAAGCTTTCTTT. Translated: CASSLEDSMNTEAFF.

This clone appeared a few times. The chain carries TRBV27 and TRBJ2-1; 14 nucleotides match TRBD2. The germline CDR1 and CDR2 sequences are MNHEY and SMNVEV (reference sequence). J lost 4 bases, V lost 5 bases, and 7 bases had no gene match. CDR3 size: 17 residues. CDR3 loop: CASSPGLAGGRYNEQFF. As DNA, the CDR3 is TGTGCCAGCAGTCCCGGACTAGCGGGGGGACGGTACAATGAGCAGTTCTTC.

The chain combines TRBV18 with TRBJ2-7, with 7 bases matching TRBD1. Germline V lookup: CDR1 KGHSH, CDR2 LQKENI. V was clipped by 4 bases and J by 2 bases; unmatched bases: 8. This CDR3 is 15 amino acids long. CDR3 protein: CASSQRDSITYEQYF. The DNA of the CDR3 is TGTGCCAGCTCACAACGGGACAGCATAACCTACGAGCAGTACTTC.

CDR3 sequence: CASSLGTSGGVQETQYF. Here the CDR3 DNA reads TGTGCCAGCAGCTTAGGTACTAGCGGGGGGGTCCAAGAGACCCAGTACTTC. The chain employs TRBV11-2 and TRBJ2-5; TRBD2 matches at 13 bases. This CDR3 contains 17 residues. Germline CDR1 SGHAT, CDR2 FQNNGV. The J segment lost 1 base and the V segment lost 1 base, leaving 3 bases of the junction unmatched.